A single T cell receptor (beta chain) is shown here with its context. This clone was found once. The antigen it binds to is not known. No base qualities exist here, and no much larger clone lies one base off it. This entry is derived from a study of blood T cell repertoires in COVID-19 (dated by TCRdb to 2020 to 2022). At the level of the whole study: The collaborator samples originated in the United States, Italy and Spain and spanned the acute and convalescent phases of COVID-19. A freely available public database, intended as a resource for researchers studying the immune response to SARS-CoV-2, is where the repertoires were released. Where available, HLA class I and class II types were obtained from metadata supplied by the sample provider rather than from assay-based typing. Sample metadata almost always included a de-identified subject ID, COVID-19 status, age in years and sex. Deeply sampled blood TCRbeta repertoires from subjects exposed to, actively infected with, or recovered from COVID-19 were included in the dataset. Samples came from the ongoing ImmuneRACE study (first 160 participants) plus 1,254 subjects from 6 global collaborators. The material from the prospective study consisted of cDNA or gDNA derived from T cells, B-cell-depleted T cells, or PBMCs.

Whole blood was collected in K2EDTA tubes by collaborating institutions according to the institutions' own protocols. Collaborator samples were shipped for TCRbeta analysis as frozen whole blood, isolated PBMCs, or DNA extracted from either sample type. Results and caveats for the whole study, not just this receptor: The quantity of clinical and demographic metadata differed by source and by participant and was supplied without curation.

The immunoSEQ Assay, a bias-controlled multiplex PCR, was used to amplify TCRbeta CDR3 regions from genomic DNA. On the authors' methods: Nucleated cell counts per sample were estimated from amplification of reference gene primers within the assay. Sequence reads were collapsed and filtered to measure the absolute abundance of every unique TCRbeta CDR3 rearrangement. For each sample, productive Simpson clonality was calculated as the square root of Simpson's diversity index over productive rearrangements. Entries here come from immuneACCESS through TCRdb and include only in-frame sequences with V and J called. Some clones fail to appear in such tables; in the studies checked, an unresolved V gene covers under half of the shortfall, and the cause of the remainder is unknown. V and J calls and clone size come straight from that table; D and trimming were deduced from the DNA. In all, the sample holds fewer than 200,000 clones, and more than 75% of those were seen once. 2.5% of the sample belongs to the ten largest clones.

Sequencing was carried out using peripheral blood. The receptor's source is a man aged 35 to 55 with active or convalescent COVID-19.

CDR3 sequence: CASSQGLLENTGELFF. Here is the DNA: TGCGCCAGCAGCCAAGGGTTACTCGAGAACACCGGGGAGCTGTTTTTT. The sequence links TRBV4-3 to TRBJ2-2; the D gene lacks a confident call. V was cut back by 1 base and J by 1 base, leaving a gap of 10 bases between them. CDR1 and CDR2 were assigned from the germline V gene as LGHNA and YSLEER. Inclusive of the bounding cysteine and phenylalanine, the CDR3 is 16 residues long. The CDR3 DNA has 48 bases and is translated from base 1.